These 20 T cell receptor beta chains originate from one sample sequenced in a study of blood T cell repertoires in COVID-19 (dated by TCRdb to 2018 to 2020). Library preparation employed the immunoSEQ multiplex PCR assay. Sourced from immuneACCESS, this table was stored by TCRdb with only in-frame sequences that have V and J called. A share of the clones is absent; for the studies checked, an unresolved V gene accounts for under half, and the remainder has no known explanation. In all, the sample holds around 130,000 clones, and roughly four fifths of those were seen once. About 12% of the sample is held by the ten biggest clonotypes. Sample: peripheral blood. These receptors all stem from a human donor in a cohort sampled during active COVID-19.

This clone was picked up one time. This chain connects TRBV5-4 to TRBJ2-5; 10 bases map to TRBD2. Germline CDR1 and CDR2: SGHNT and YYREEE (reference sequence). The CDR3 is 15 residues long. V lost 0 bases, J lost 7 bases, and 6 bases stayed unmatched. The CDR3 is CASSLVLAGEGTQYF. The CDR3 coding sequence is TGTGCCAGCAGCTTGGTGCTAGCGGGGGAGGGGACCCAGTACTTC.

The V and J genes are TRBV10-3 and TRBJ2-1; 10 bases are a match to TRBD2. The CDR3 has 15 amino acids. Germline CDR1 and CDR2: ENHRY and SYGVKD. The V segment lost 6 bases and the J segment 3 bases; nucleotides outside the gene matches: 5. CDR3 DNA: TGTGCCATCAGCCGATCTAGCGGGGGCTACAATGAGCAGTTCTTC. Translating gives CAISRSSGGYNEQFF.

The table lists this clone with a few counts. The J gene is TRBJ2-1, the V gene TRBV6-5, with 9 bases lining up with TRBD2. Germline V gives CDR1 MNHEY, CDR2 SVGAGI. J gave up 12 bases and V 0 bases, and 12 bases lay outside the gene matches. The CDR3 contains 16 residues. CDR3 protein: CASSYSPLAGSPPQFF. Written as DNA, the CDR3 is TGTGCCAGCAGTTACTCCCCGCTAGCGGGGTCCCCTCCGCAGTTCTTC.

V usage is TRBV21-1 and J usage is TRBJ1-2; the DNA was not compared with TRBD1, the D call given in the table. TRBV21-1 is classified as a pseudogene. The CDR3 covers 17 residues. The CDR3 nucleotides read TGTGCCAGCAGCAAAGTAATAAGGGGACAGCTATCCTATGGCTACACCTTC. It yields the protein CASSKVIRGQLSYGYTF.

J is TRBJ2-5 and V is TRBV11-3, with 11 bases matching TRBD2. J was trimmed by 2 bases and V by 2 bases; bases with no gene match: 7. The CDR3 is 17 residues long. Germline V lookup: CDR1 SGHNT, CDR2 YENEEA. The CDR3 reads CASSLPRLAGLQETQYF. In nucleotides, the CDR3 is TGTGCCAGCAGCTTACCGCGACTAGCGGGGTTGCAAGAGACCCAGTACTTC.

CDR3 loop: CASSDTIGSGVLAFF. CDR3 nucleotides: TGCGCCAGCAGCGATACCATCGGAAGCGGAGTGTTGGCTTTCTTT. The V call is TRBV10-1, the J call TRBJ1-1, with D uncertain. Germline V gene data show CDR1 as WNHNN and CDR2 as SYGVQD (reference sequence). The CDR3 is 15 amino acids. Trimming took off 6 bases at V and 11 bases at J, with 25 bases between the two ends.

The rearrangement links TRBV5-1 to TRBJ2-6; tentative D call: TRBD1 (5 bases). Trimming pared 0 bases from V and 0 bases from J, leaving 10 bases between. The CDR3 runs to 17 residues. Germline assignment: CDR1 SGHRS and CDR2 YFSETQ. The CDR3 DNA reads TGCGCCAGCAGCTTGGGGCAGGGCCCCTCTGGGGCCAACGTCCTGACTTTC. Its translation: CASSLGQGPSGANVLTF.

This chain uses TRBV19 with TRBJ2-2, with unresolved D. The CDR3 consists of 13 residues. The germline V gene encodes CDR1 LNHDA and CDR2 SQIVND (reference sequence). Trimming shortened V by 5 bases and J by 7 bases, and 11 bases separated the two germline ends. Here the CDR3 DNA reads TGTGCCAGTAGTTTTCAGCGAGGCGGGGAGCTGTTTTTT. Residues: CASSFQRGGELFF.

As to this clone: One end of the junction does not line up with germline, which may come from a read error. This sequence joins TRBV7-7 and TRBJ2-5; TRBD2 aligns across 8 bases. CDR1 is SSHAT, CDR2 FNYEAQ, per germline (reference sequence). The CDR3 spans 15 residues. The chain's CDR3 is CASSLGASGQETQYF. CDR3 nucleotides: TGTGCTAGCAGCTTAGGGGCTAGCGGGCAAGAGACCCAGTACTTC.

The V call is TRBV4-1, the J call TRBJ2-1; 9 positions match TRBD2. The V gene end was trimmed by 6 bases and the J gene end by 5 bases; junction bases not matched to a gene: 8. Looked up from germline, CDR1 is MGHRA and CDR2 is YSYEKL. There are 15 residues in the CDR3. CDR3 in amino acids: CASSTAGGPHNEQFF. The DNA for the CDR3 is TGCGCCAGCAGTACAGCGGGGGGCCCCCACAATGAGCAGTTCTTC.

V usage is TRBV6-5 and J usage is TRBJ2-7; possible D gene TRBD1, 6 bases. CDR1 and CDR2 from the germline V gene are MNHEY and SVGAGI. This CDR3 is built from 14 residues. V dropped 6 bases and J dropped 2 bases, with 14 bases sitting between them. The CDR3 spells CASRLQGNAYEQYF. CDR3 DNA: TGTGCCAGCAGGTTACAGGGAAATGCCTACGAGCAGTACTTC.

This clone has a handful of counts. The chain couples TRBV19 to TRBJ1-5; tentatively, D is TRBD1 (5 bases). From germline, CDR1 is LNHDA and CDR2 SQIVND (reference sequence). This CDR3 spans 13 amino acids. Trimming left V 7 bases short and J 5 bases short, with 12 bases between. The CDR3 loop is CASKFDSHQPQHF. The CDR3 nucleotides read TGTGCCAGTAAGTTCGACAGCCATCAGCCCCAGCATTTT.

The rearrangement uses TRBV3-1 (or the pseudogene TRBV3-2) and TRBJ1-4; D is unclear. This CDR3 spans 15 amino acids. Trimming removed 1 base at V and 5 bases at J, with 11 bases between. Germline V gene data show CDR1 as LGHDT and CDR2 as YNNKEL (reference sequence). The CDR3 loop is CASSQGGGNNEKLFF. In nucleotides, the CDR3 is TGTGCCAGCAGCCAAGGAGGCGGAAACAATGAAAAACTGTTTTTT.

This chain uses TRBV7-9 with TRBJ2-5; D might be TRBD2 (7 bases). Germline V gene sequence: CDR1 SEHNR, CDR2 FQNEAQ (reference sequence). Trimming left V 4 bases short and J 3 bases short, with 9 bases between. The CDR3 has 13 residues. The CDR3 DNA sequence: TGTGCCAGCAGCTGGGGGGGCGAAGAGACCCAGTACTTC. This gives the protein CASSWGGEETQYF.

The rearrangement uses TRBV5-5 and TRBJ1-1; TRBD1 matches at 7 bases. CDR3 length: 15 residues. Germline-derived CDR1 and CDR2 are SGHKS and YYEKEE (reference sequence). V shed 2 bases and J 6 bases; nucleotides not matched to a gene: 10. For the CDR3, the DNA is TGTGCCAGCAGCTTTCACAGGGGCACGGACGCTGAAGCTTTCTTT. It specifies CASSFHRGTDAEAFF.

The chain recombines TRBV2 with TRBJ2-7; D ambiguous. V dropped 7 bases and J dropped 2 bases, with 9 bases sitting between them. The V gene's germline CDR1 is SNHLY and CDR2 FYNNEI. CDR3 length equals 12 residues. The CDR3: CASMGIAYEQYF. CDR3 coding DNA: TGTGCCAGCATGGGCATTGCCTACGAGCAGTACTTC.

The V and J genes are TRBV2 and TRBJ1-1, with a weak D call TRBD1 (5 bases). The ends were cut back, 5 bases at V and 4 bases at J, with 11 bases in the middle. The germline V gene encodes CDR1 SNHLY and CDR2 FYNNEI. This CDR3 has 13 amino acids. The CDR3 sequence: CASSPGWSTEAFF. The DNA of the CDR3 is TGTGCCAGCAGTCCAGGGTGGAGCACTGAAGCTTTCTTT.

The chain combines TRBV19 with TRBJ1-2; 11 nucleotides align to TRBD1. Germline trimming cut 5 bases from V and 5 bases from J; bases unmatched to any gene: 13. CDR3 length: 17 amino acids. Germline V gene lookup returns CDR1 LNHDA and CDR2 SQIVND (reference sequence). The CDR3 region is CASSSDGQGAFSYGYTF. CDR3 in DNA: TGTGCCAGTAGTTCCGACGGACAGGGGGCGTTTTCGTATGGCTACACCTTC.

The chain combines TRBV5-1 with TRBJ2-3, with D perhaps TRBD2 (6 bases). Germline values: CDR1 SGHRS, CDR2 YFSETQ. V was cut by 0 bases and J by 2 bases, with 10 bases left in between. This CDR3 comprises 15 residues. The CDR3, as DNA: TGCGCCAGCAGCTTGGACCGGACTATCACAGATACGCAGTATTTT. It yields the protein CASSLDRTITDTQYF.

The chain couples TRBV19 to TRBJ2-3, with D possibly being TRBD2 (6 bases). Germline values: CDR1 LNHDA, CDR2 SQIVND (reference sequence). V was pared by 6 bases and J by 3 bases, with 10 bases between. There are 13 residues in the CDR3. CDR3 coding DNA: TGTGCCAGTAGCCAACTAGCAACAGATACGCAGTATTTT. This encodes CASSQLATDTQYF.